Described below is a single TCR beta chain sequence and its context. Its specificity is not known. This entry comes from a study of cytomegalovirus exposure and HLA in healthy donors. Overall study: An earlier analysis found roughly 110 million unique TCR beta sequences from approximately 170 million T cells.

Those who donated were healthy bone marrow donors. Study-wide results and limits: When presence/absence was analysed, sequencing depth was taken to be roughly uniform across donors. Upon later analysis, HLA-associated TCR beta chains proved more clonally expanded than other, equally common chains.

The PCR contained 60 Vbeta and 13 Jbeta primers. Profiling relied on immunoSEQ multiplex PCR, and the TCRdb table lists in-frame clones only, not all of them. The sample records about 130,000 clones, approximately 80% being singletons. The CDR3 is 15 residues long. Germline V gene sequence: CDR1 LNHDA, CDR2 SQIVND (reference sequence). Trimming removed 6 bases from V and 2 bases from J; junction bases left unmatched: 6. V and J are TRBV19 and TRBJ2-7, with 11 nucleotides matching TRBD1. The sequence was collected from a man between 25 and 39 years old in good health and CMV-seronegative. Sequenced material: PBMCs. Here the CDR3 reads CASSAGTGGPYEQYF. CDR3 nucleotide sequence: TGTGCCAGTAGCGCTGGGACAGGGGGACCCTACGAGCAGTACTTC.